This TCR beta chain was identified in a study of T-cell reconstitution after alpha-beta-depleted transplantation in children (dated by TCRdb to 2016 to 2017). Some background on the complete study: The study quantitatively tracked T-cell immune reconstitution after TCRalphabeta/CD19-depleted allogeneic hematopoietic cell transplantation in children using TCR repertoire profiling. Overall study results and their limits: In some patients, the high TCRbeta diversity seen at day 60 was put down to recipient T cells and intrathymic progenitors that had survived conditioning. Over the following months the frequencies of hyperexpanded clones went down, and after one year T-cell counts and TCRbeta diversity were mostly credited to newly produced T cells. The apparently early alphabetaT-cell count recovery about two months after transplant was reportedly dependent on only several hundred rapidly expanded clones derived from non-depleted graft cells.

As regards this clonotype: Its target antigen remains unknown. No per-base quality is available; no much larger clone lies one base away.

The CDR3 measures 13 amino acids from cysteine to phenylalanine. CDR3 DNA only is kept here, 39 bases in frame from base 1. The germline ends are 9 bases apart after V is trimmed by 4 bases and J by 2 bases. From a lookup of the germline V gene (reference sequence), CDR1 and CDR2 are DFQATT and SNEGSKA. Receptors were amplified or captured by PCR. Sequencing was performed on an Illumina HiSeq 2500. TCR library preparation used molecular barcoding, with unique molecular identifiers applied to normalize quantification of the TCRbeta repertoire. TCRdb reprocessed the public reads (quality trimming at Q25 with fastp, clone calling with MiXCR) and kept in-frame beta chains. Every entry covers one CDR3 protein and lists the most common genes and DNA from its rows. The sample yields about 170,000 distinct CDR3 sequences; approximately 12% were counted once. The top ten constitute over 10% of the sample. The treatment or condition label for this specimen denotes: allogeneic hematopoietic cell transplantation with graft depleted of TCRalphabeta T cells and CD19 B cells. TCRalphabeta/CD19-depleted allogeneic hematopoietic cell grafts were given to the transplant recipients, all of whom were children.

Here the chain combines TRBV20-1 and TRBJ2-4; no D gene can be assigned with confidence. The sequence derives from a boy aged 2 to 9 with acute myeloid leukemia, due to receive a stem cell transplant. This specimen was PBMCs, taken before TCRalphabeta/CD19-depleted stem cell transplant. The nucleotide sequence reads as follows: TGCAGTGCTACTGGCCTTACCAAAAACATTCAGTACTTC. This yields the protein CSATGLTKNIQYF.